This T cell receptor beta chain was retrieved from a study of blood T cell repertoires in COVID-19. For the study at large: Collection of acute and convalescent COVID-19 samples took place in the United States, Italy and Spain. T cells, B-cell-depleted T cells, or PBMCs supplied cDNA or gDNA.

Per the authors' pipeline: Reference gene primer amplification gave estimated nucleated cell counts. The assay was immunoSEQ multiplex PCR, and TCRdb's table has in-frame clones only and misses some. V and J calls and clone size are those listed in that table; D and trimming were worked out from the DNA. The repertoire has about 240,000 clones, roughly 86% of them found once; the top ten carry about 12%. This clone is a singleton in its sample. The CDR3 is made up of 17 amino acids. Germline V gene data show CDR1 as LNHDA and CDR2 as SQIVND (reference sequence). Trimming stripped 2 bases from V and 2 bases from J, with 18 bases between.

V and J are TRBV19 and TRBJ1-1, with D perhaps TRBD1 (6 bases). The TCR originated in an elderly man with acute or convalescent COVID-19. Sequenced sample: peripheral blood. The CDR3 reads CASSIFRMQDSNTEAFF. CDR3 sequence (DNA): TGTGCCAGTAGTATATTTCGTATGCAGGACAGTAACACTGAAGCTTTCTTT.